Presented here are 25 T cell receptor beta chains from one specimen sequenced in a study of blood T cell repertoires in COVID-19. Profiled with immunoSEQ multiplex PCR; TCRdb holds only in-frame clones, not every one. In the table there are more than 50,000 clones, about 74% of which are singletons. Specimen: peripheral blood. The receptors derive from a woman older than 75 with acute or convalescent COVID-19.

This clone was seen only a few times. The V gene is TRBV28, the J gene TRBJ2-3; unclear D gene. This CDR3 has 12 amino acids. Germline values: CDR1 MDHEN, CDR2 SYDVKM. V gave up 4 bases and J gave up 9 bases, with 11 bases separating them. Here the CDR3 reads CASSSPGLTQYF. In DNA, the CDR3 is TGTGCCAGCAGTTCTCCCGGGTTAACGCAGTATTTT.

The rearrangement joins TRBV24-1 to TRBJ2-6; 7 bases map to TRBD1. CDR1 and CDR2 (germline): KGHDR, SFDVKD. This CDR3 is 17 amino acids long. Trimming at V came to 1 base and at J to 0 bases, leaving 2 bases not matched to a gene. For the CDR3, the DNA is TGTGCCACCAGTGATTTACGACAGGGCTCTGGGGCCAACGTCCTGACTTTC. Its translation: CATSDLRQGSGANVLTF.

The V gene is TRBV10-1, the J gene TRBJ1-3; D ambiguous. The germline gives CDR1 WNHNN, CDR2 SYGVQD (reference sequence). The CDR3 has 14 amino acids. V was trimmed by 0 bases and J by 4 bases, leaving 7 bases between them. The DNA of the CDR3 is TGCGCCAGCAGTGAGTCACGACAAGGAAACACCATATATTTT. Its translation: CASSESRQGNTIYF.

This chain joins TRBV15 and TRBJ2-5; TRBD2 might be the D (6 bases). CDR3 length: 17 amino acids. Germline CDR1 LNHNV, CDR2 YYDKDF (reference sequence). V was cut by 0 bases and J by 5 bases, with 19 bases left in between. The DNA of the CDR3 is TGTGCCACCAGCAGAGATCTTGGGGGAGGCATTGGGGAGACCCAGTACTTC. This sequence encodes CATSRDLGGGIGETQYF. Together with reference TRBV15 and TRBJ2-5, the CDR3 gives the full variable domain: DAMVIQNPRYQVTQFGKPVTLSCSQTLNHNVMYWYQQKSSQAPKLLFHYYDKDFNNEADTPDNFQSRRPNTSFCFLDIRSPGLGDTAMYLCATSRDLGGGIGETQYFGPGTRLLVL.

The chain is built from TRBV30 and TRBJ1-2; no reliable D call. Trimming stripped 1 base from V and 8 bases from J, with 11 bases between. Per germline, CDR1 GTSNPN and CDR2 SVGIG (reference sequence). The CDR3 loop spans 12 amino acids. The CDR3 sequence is CAWSGGGGGYTF. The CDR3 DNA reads TGTGCCTGGAGTGGAGGAGGCGGGGGCTACACCTTC.

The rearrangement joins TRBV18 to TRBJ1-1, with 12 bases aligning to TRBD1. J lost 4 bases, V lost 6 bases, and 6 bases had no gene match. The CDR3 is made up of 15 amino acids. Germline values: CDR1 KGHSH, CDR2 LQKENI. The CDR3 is CASSPGQGARTEAFF. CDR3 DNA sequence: TGTGCCAGCTCGCCGGGACAGGGGGCGCGCACTGAAGCTTTCTTT.

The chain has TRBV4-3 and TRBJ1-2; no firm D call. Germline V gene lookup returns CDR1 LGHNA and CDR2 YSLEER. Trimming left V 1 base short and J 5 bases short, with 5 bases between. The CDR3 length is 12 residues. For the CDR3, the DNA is TGCGCCAGCAGCCAAGCCAATTATGGCTACACCTTC. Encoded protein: CASSQANYGYTF.

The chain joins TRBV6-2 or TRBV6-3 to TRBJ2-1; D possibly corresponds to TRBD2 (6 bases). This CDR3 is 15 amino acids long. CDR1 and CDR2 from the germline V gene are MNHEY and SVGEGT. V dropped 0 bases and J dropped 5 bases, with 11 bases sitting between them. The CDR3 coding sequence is TGTGCCAGCAGTTACTCGAGGGACTGGAACAATGAGCAGTTCTTC. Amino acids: CASSYSRDWNNEQFF.

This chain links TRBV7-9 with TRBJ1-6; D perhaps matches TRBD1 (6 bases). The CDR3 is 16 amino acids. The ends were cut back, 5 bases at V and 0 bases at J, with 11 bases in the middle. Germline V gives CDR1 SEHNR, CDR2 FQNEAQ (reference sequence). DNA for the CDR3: TGTGCCAGCAGCCAGGACAGCGTCTCCTATAATTCACCCCTCCACTTT. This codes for CASSQDSVSYNSPLHF.

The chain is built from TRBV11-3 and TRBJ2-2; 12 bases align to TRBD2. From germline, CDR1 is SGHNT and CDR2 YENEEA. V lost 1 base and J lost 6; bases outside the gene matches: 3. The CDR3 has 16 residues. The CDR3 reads CASSLGLAGAAGELFF. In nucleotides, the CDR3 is TGTGCCAGCAGCTTAGGACTAGCGGGAGCGGCCGGGGAGCTGTTTTTT.

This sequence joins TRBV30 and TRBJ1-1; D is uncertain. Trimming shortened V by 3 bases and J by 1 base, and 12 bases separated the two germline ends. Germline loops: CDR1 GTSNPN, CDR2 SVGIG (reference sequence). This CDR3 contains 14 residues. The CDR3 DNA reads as TGTGCCTGGAGCGGGATGGCCTCGAACACTGAAGCTTTCTTT. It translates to CAWSGMASNTEAFF.

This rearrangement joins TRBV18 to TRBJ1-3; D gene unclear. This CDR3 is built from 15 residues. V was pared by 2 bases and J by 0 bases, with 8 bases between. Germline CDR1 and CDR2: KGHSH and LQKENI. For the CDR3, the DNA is TGTGCCAGCTCACCAGTCGGAGGCTCTGGAAACACCATATATTTT. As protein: CASSPVGGSGNTIYF.

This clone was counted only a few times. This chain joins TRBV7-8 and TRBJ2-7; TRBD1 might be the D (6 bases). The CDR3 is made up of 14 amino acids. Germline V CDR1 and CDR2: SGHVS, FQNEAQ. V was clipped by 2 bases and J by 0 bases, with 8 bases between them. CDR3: CASSLSGVSYEQYF. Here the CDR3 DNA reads TGTGCCAGCAGCTTATCAGGGGTCTCCTACGAGCAGTACTTC.

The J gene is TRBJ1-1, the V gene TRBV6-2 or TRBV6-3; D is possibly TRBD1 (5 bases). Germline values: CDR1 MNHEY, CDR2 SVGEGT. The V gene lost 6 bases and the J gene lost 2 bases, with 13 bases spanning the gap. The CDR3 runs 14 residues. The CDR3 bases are TGTGCCAGCAGCCCCGGGGGTAGCAACACTGAAGCTTTCTTT. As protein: CASSPGGSNTEAFF.

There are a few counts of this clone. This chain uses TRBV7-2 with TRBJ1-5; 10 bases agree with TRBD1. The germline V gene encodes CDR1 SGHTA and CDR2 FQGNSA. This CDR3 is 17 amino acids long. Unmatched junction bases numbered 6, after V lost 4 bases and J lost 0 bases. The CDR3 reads CASSYRDRGVSNQPQHF. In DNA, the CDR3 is TGTGCCAGCAGCTACCGGGACAGGGGAGTTAGCAATCAGCCCCAGCATTTT.

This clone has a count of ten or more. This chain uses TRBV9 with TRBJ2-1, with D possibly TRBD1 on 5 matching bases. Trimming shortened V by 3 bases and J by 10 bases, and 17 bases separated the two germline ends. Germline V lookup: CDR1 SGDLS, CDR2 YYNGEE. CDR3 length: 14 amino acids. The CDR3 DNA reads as TGTGCCAGCAGCGGGGGCGAAGGATGGGGAGAGCAGTTCTTC. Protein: CASSGGEGWGEQFF.

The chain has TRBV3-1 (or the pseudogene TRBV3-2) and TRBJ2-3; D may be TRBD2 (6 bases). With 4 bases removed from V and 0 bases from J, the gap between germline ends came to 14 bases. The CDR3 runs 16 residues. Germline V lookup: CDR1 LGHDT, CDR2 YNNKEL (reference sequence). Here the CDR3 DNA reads TGTGCCAGCAGCCGCGACTGGCGGGGAAGCACAGATACGCAGTATTTT. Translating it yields CASSRDWRGSTDTQYF.

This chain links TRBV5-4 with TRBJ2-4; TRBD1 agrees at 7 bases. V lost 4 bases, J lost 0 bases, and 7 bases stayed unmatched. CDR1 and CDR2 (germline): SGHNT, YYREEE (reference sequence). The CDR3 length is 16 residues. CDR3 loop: CASSLAGGLAKNIQYF. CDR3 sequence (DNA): TGTGCCAGCAGCCTTGCAGGGGGTTTAGCCAAAAACATTCAGTACTTC.

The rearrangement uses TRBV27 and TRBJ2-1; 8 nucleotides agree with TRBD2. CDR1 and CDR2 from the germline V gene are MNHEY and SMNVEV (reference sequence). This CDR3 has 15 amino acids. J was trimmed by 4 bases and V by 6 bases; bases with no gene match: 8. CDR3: CASSPRAGGYNEQFF. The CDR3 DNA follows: TGTGCCAGCAGCCCTCGGGCGGGAGGTTACAATGAGCAGTTCTTC.

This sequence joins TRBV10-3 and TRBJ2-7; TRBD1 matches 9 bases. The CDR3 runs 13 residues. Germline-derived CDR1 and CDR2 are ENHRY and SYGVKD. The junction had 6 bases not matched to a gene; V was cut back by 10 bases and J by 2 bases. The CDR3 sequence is CATGQGPTYEQYF. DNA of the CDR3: TGTGCCACCGGACAGGGGCCAACCTACGAGCAGTACTTC.

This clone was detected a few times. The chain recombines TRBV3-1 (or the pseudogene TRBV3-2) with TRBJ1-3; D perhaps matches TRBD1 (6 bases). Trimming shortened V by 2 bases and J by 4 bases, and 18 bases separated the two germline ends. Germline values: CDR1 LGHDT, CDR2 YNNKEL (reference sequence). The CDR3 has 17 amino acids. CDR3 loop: CASSQSRQVRVGNTIYF. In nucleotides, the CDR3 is TGTGCCAGCAGCCAATCCCGACAGGTTAGGGTAGGAAACACCATATATTTT.

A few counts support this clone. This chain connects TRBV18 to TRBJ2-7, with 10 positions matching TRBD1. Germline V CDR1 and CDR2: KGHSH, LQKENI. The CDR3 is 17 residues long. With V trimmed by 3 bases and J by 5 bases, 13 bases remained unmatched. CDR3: CASSPNPGGQGRNEQYF. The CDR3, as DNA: TGTGCCAGCTCACCCAACCCCGGGGGACAGGGGAGAAACGAGCAGTACTTC. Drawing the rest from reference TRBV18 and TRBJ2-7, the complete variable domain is NAGVMQNPRHLVRRRGQEARLRCSPMKGHSHVYWYRQLPEEGLKFMVYLQKENIIDESGMPKERFSAEFPKEGPSILRIQQVVRGDSAAYFCASSPNPGGQGRNEQYFGPGTRLTVT.

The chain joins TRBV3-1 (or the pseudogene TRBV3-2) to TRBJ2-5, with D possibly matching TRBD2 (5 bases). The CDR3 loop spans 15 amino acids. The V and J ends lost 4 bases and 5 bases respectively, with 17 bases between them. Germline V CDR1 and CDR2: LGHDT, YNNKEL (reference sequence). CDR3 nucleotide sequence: TGTGCCAGCAGCCCGGTGAGGCTAGAGGGTGAGACCCAGTACTTC. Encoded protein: CASSPVRLEGETQYF.

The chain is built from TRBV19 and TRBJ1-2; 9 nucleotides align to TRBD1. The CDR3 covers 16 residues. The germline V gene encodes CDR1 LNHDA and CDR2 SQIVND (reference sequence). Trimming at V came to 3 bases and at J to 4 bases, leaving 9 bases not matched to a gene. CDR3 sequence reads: CASSMKQGALIYGYTF. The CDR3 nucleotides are TGTGCCAGTAGTATGAAACAGGGGGCCCTCATCTATGGCTACACCTTC.

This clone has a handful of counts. DNA of the CDR3: TGTGCCAGCATGAGAGCTGTGGGGCCTGAAGCTTTCTTT. Residues: CASMRAVGPEAFF. The V gene is TRBV7-2, the J gene TRBJ1-1, with D perhaps TRBD1 (5 bases). V was pared by 7 bases and J by 6 bases, with 15 bases between. CDR1 SGHTA and CDR2 FQGNSA come from the germline V gene. The CDR3 totals 13 residues.